These 13 T cell receptor beta chains were sequenced from one sample in a study of T cell clusters in autoimmune cytopenias (dated by TCRdb to between 2019 and 2020). Sequenced using an Illumina MiSeq. TRB rearrangements were amplified by multiplex PCR following a touch-down protocol, with the TRB-A and TRB-B primer pools mixed in one tube. Each entry corresponds to one CDR3 protein sequence from reads that TCRdb reprocessed, and DNA is not given. This sample's records show about 3,900 distinct CDR3 sequences. Of the sample, about 36% is held by the ten largest clones. Per sample, about 250 ng of peripheral blood genomic DNA, approximately 37,500 genome equivalents, was used for TRB amplification. This sample was also put to use in a study of T cell repertoires in aging, cancer and after chemotherapy.

The sample comprised peripheral blood. Every receptor here comes from a human donor in good health.

This sequence joins TRBV4-3 and TRBJ2-1; as DNA is missing, the TRBD2 call by TCRdb cannot be tested. This CDR3 has 16 amino acids. Germline V lookup: CDR1 LGHNA, CDR2 YSLEER. CDR3 residues: CASSQDATSGYNEQFF.

The CDR3 spells CSGGRGDRALKTQYF. The chain has TRBV20-1 and TRBJ2-5; TCRdb lists TRBD1, though no DNA is available to test this call. The CDR3 length is 15 residues. CDR1 and CDR2 from the germline V gene are DFQATT and SNEGSKA (reference sequence).

Judged by frequency, this clonotype is medium-sized. V is TRBV30 and J is TRBJ2-3; TCRdb lists TRBD1, though no DNA is available to test this call. CDR1 is GTSNPN and CDR2 is SVGIG in the germline V gene (reference sequence). CDR3 size: 13 residues. The CDR3 reads CAWSVRGSDTQYF.

V usage is TRBV6-2 or TRBV6-3 and J usage is TRBJ1-5. The CDR3 runs to 16 residues. Germline CDR1 is MNHEY and CDR2 is SVGEGT. The CDR3 here is CASSYPSTAGNQPQHF.

This clonotype is classed as medium-sized (0.01 to 0.1%) by frequency. CDR3 loop: CATGRYNSPLHF. The chain couples TRBV5-6 to TRBJ1-6. CDR1 is SGHDT and CDR2 is YYEEEE in the germline V gene. The CDR3 runs 12 residues.

The chain carries TRBV29-1 and TRBJ2-2. The germline V gene has CDR1 SQVTM and CDR2 ANQGSEA. This CDR3 contains 12 residues. The CDR3 here is CSTTANTGELFF.

This chain joins TRBV19 and TRBJ1-3; the D gene TCRdb calls, TRBD1, cannot be checked with no DNA. Germline V gene sequence: CDR1 LNHDA, CDR2 SQIVND (reference sequence). The CDR3 sequence is 15 residues long. This CDR3 reads CASSKGRLSGNTIYF.

The J gene is TRBJ1-1, the V gene TRBV30; TCRdb calls TRBD1, which cannot be checked without DNA. Germline CDR1 and CDR2: GTSNPN and SVGIG (reference sequence). The CDR3 has 18 amino acids. CDR3 loop: CAWSVQVWRQQGNTEAFF.

The chain links TRBV6-6 to TRBJ1-5. The germline gives CDR1 MNHNY, CDR2 SVGAGI (reference sequence). This CDR3 has 14 residues. This CDR3 reads CASSLSGSNQPQHF.

The chain employs TRBV18 and TRBJ1-5; the D gene TCRdb calls, TRBD1, cannot be checked with no DNA. Germline CDR1 reads KGHSH; CDR2 reads LQKENI. This CDR3 spans 17 amino acids. CDR3 region: CASSPYQGGESNQPQHF.

V is TRBV4-3 and J is TRBJ1-5. The CDR3 runs to 15 residues. Germline CDR1 LGHNA, CDR2 YSLEER. The CDR3 loop is CASSQDWQINQPQHF.

The chain carries TRBV15 and TRBJ1-1; the TCRdb D gene call, TRBD1, has no DNA to confirm it. Germline V CDR1 and CDR2: LNHNV, YYDKDF (reference sequence). The CDR3 runs 15 residues. CDR3: CATSRDLNRAVGAFF.

The gene calls are TRBV4-3 and TRBJ2-3; the TCRdb call, TRBD2, lacks DNA for checking. The length of the CDR3 is 15 residues. Germline V gives CDR1 LGHNA, CDR2 YSLEER. The CDR3 protein is CASSRNGGNTDTQYF.